The 25 T cell receptor beta chains below all came from one sample that was sequenced in a study of technical replicates of blood from a few donors. TCRdb keeps only in-frame clones here, not all; method: immunoSEQ multiplex PCR. The repertoire consists of about 75,000 clones, with 95% to 98% occurring once and the leading ten covering less than 0.2%. Material for sequencing was T cells isolated from PBMCs. The receptors originated from a human donor in good health.

The chain links TRBV7-9 to TRBJ1-1; 9 bases fit TRBD1. Looked up from germline, CDR1 is SEHNR and CDR2 is FQNEAQ (reference sequence). This CDR3 region has 15 residues. J gave up 4 bases and V 2 bases, and 5 bases lay outside the gene matches. The CDR3 DNA reads as TGTGCCAGCAGCTTACAGGGACAGGGAGGCACTGAAGCTTTCTTT. Translation: CASSLQGQGGTEAFF.

The chain recombines TRBV29-1 with TRBJ2-2, with D perhaps TRBD1 (6 bases). The CDR3 contains 14 residues. The ends were cut back, 4 bases at V and 5 bases at J, with 14 bases in the middle. The germline V gene encodes CDR1 SQVTM and CDR2 ANQGSEA. The CDR3 coding sequence is TGCAGCGTTGCTACAGGGCCGGTAACCGGGGAGCTGTTTTTT. This sequence encodes CSVATGPVTGELFF.

The chain combines TRBV28 with TRBJ2-7, with TRBD1 matching over 9 bases. CDR1 and CDR2 from the germline V gene are MDHEN and SYDVKM. After removal of 0 bases from V and 3 bases from J, the junction contained 3 bases not matched to a gene. The CDR3 covers 15 residues. CDR3 loop: CASSLWGTGLYEQYF. CDR3 in DNA: TGTGCCAGCAGTTTATGGGGGACAGGGCTCTACGAGCAGTACTTC. Supplemented by reference TRBV28 and TRBJ2-7, the full variable domain reads DVKVTQSSRYLVKRTGEKVFLECVQDMDHENMFWYRQDPGLGLRLIYFSYDVKMKEKGDIPEGYSVSREKKERFSLILESASTNQTSMYLCASSLWGTGLYEQYFGPGTRLTVT.

CDR3 amino acids: CASSRYGAGGSYNEQFF. The DNA for the CDR3 is TGCGCCAGCAGCCGCTATGGAGCGGGAGGCTCCTACAATGAGCAGTTCTTC. The chain has TRBV5-1 and TRBJ2-1, with 9 positions matching TRBD2. The length of the CDR3 is 17 residues. Germline V gene sequence: CDR1 SGHRS, CDR2 YFSETQ. J gave up 0 bases and V 4 bases, and 8 bases lay outside the gene matches.

The V call is TRBV14, the J call TRBJ1-1, with 8 bases lining up with TRBD1. Trimming cost V 0 bases and J 2 bases; bases outside gene matches: 8. This CDR3 region has 17 residues. Germline values: CDR1 SGHDN, CDR2 FVKESK. CDR3 residues: CASSQDTLDRANTEAFF. The CDR3 DNA reads as TGTGCCAGCAGCCAAGATACTTTGGACAGGGCCAACACTGAAGCTTTCTTT. Full variable domain (remainder filled in from reference TRBV14 and TRBJ1-1): EAGVTQFPSHSVIEKGQTVTLRCDPISGHDNLYWYRRVMGKEIKFLLHFVKESKQDESGMPNNRFLAERTGGTYSTLKVQPAELEDSGVYFCASSQDTLDRANTEAFFGQGTRLTVV.

Only one count was recorded for this clone. The chain is built from TRBV19 and TRBJ1-2; D is unclear. This CDR3 comprises 14 residues. V shed 1 base and J shed 6 bases, with 12 bases lying between them. Germline CDR1 reads LNHDA; CDR2 reads SQIVND (reference sequence). CDR3 residues: CASSIVNKEHGYTF. The CDR3 DNA follows: TGTGCCAGTAGTATAGTTAACAAGGAGCATGGCTACACCTTC.

The chain combines TRBV19 with TRBJ1-2, with 8 positions matching TRBD1. Trimming took 6 bases from V and 4 from J; bases not matched to a gene: 13. The germline V gene encodes CDR1 LNHDA and CDR2 SQIVND (reference sequence). This CDR3 region has 16 residues. DNA of the CDR3: TGTGCCAGTAGCTCCCCCCCGGACAGGGCCTTCTATGGCTACACCTTC. It encodes CASSSPPDRAFYGYTF.

This chain links TRBV5-4 with TRBJ1-2; TRBD1 might be the D (5 bases). The CDR3 loop spans 14 amino acids. Germline loops: CDR1 SGHNT, CDR2 YYREEE (reference sequence). V lost 0 bases, J lost 6 bases, and 12 bases lay in between. CDR3 in DNA: TGTGCCAGCAGCTTGGGGGGGAGGGACCATGGCTACACCTTC. Translated: CASSLGGRDHGYTF.

This clone has only one observation. This chain links TRBV27 with TRBJ1-6; no firm D call. There are 15 residues in the CDR3. Germline values: CDR1 MNHEY, CDR2 SMNVEV (reference sequence). The V and J ends lost 5 bases and 7 bases respectively, with 15 bases between them. As DNA, the CDR3 is TGTGCCAGCAGTCTACAAGTAGCCCTAAATTCACCCCTCCACTTT. Protein product: CASSLQVALNSPLHF.

This clone was observed a single time. The gene calls are TRBV13 and TRBJ2-7; 8 bases match TRBD2. CDR3 length: 15 amino acids. The ends lost 1 base at V and 3 bases at J; junction bases unmatched: 5. Per the germline V gene, CDR1 is PRHDT and CDR2 is FYEKMQ (reference sequence). The CDR3 DNA reads TGTGCCAGCAGCTTAGCGGGAGGGCCTTACTACGAGCAGTACTTC. Protein product: CASSLAGGPYYEQYF.

V usage is TRBV5-1 and J usage is TRBJ2-1, with unresolved D. The CDR3 is 16 amino acids. Deletions cut 3 bases from V and 0 bases from J, with 13 bases between. From germline, CDR1 is SGHRS and CDR2 YFSETQ. The CDR3 nucleotides are TGCGCCAGCAGCTCCGATAGTAGTCGCTCCTACAATGAGCAGTTCTTC. Translating gives CASSSDSSRSYNEQFF.

The chain combines TRBV19 with TRBJ2-5, with D hard to call. The CDR3 totals 12 residues. The V gene's germline CDR1 is LNHDA and CDR2 SQIVND (reference sequence). V shed 1 base and J shed 5 bases, with 5 bases lying between them. CDR3 nucleotides: TGTGCCAGTAGTATAGTCCGGGAGACCCAGTACTTC. It yields the protein CASSIVRETQYF.

This sequence joins TRBV15 and TRBJ2-3; the D gene is possibly TRBD1 (6 bases). V was pared by 3 bases and J by 6 bases, with 13 bases between. The CDR3 contains 14 residues. CDR1 is LNHNV and CDR2 is YYDKDF in the germline V gene (reference sequence). The CDR3 here is CATSSNRVVDTQYF. CDR3 DNA: TGTGCCACCAGCAGTAACAGGGTAGTTGATACGCAGTATTTT. Filled out from reference TRBV15 and TRBJ2-3, the complete variable domain reads DAMVIQNPRYQVTQFGKPVTLSCSQTLNHNVMYWYQQKSSQAPKLLFHYYDKDFNNEADTPDNFQSRRPNTSFCFLDIRSPGLGDTAMYLCATSSNRVVDTQYFGPGTRLTVL.

This sequence joins TRBV15 and TRBJ1-4; 7 bases map to TRBD1. This CDR3 has 15 amino acids. V lost 2 bases and J lost 3; bases outside the gene matches: 3. In germline, CDR1 is LNHNV, CDR2 YYDKDF (reference sequence). In DNA, the CDR3 is TGTGCCACCAGCAGACAGACAGGGCCTAATGAAAAACTGTTTTTT. Translating it yields CATSRQTGPNEKLFF.

The rearrangement links TRBV6-4 to TRBJ1-2; D possibly corresponds to TRBD1 (5 bases). The V end lost 2 bases, the J end lost 0 bases, and 7 bases lay between the germline ends. CDR3 length: 14 amino acids. The germline V gene has CDR1 MRHNA and CDR2 SNTAGT. In nucleotides, the CDR3 is TGTGCCAGCAGTGACGGGGGGTCTAACTATGGCTACACCTTC. It translates to CASSDGGSNYGYTF.

The chain has TRBV9 and TRBJ2-1, with 11 bases matching TRBD2. There are 15 residues in the CDR3. Germline V lookup: CDR1 SGDLS, CDR2 YYNGEE. V lost 6 bases and J lost 6; bases outside the gene matches: 8. CDR3 amino acids: CASNSVAGGPNEQFF. The CDR3 DNA is TGTGCCAGCAACTCAGTAGCGGGGGGGCCCAATGAGCAGTTCTTC. Looking up the rest from reference TRBV9 and TRBJ2-1 gives the full variable domain: DSGVTQTPKHLITATGQRVTLRCSPRSGDLSVYWYQQSLDQGLQFLIQYYNGEERAKGNILERFSAQQFPDLHSELNLSSLELGDSALYFCASNSVAGGPNEQFFGPGTRLTVL.

This sequence joins TRBV29-1 and TRBJ1-1; D is uncertain. The V end was cut by 3 bases, the J end by 1 base, with 9 bases between. Germline V gives CDR1 SQVTM, CDR2 ANQGSEA. The CDR3 is 13 amino acids. CDR3 sequence (DNA): TGCAGCGTTGATTCGGGGAGGAACACTGAAGCTTTCTTT. Translated, it gives CSVDSGRNTEAFF. The entire variable domain, with the rest obtained from reference TRBV29-1 and TRBJ1-1, is as follows: SAVISQKPSRDICQRGTSLTIQCQVDSQVTMMFWYRQQPGQSLTLIATANQGSEATYESGFVIDKFPISRPNLTFSTLTVSNMSPEDSSIYLCSVDSGRNTEAFFGQGTRLTVV.

The chain is built from TRBV19 and TRBJ1-3, with D hard to call. V lost 1 base and J lost 4, with 11 bases in between. The CDR3 contains 15 residues. CDR1 LNHDA and CDR2 SQIVND come from the germline V gene (reference sequence). CDR3 sequence reads: CASSIVVSVGNTIYF. In DNA form, the CDR3 reads TGTGCCAGTAGTATAGTAGTATCTGTGGGAAACACCATATATTTT. Full variable domain (remainder filled in from reference TRBV19 and TRBJ1-3): DGGITQSPKYLFRKEGQNVTLSCEQNLNHDAMYWYRQDPGQGLRLIYYSQIVNDFQKGDIAEGYSVSREKKESFPLTVTSAQKNPTAFYLCASSIVVSVGNTIYFGEGSWLTVV.

J is TRBJ2-1 and V is TRBV5-4, with 7 bases identical to TRBD1. The CDR3 is 15 residues long. CDR1 and CDR2 from the germline V gene are SGHNT and YYREEE (reference sequence). J gave up 4 bases and V 5 bases, and 9 bases lay outside the gene matches. This CDR3 reads CASSFGQEPYNEQFF. The CDR3 bases are TGTGCCAGCAGTTTTGGACAGGAGCCATACAATGAGCAGTTCTTC.

The V call is TRBV5-1, the J call TRBJ2-7; D might be TRBD1 (5 bases). Trimming removed 2 bases from V and 4 bases from J, with 16 bases in between. The germline CDR1 and CDR2 sequences are SGHRS and YFSETQ. CDR3 length: 15 amino acids. The CDR3 is CASSLNAGLIYEQYF. The CDR3 bases are TGCGCCAGCAGCTTAAATGCAGGGCTGATATACGAGCAGTACTTC. Together with reference TRBV5-1 and TRBJ2-7, the CDR3 gives the full variable domain: KAGVTQTPRYLIKTRGQQVTLSCSPISGHRSVSWYQQTPGQGLQFLFEYFSETQRNKGNFPGRFSGRQFSNSRSEMNVSTLELGDSALYLCASSLNAGLIYEQYFGPGTRLTVT.

The chain joins TRBV7-6 to TRBJ2-7; 10 nucleotides agree with TRBD1. V was pared by 3 bases and J by 2 bases, with 7 bases of the junction left unmatched. CDR1 is SGHVS, CDR2 FNYEAQ, per germline. The CDR3 totals 16 residues. CDR3 loop: CASSLGPGQGTYEQYF. The DNA for the CDR3 is TGTGCCAGCAGCTTGGGACCGGGACAGGGGACCTACGAGCAGTACTTC.

The rearrangement links TRBV10-1 to TRBJ2-5; D may be TRBD1 (6 bases). The germline gives CDR1 WNHNN, CDR2 SYGVQD (reference sequence). V gave up 11 bases and J gave up 0 bases, with 13 bases separating them. The CDR3 loop spans 13 amino acids. The CDR3 is CASGDPYQETQYF. In DNA, the CDR3 is TGCGCCTCAGGGGACCCGTACCAAGAGACCCAGTACTTC.

V and J are TRBV5-6 and TRBJ2-7; TRBD2 is a possible D gene (6 bases). This CDR3 spans 15 amino acids. The germline V and J ends were trimmed by 4 bases and 0 bases, with 14 bases remaining between them. Germline loops: CDR1 SGHDT, CDR2 YYEEEE. CDR3 DNA sequence: TGTGCCAGCAGCCCAGCGGGTACCCTCTCCTACGAGCAGTACTTC. Amino acid sequence: CASSPAGTLSYEQYF. The full variable domain, in which reference TRBV5-6 and TRBJ2-7 provide the parts outside the CDR3, is DAGVTQSPTHLIKTRGQQVTLRCSPKSGHDTVSWYQQALGQGPQFIFQYYEEEERQRGNFPDRFSGHQFPNYSSELNVNALLLGDSALYLCASSPAGTLSYEQYFGPGTRLTVT.

This clone was seen a single time. The chain links TRBV5-4 to TRBJ2-3, with 7 nucleotides matching TRBD1. The V gene's germline CDR1 is SGHNT and CDR2 YYREEE (reference sequence). The CDR3 runs to 14 residues. Trimming cost V 6 bases and J 6 bases; bases outside gene matches: 10. The CDR3 bases are TGTGCCAGCACCAGAGACAGGGATATCGATACGCAGTATTTT. Its protein is CASTRDRDIDTQYF.

This chain connects TRBV25-1 to TRBJ1-3; D ambiguous. The germline gives CDR1 MGHDK, CDR2 SYGVNS. Trimming stripped 0 bases from V and 4 bases from J, with 7 bases between. This CDR3 has 14 amino acids. The CDR3 loop is CASSEYSRGNTIYF. The CDR3 DNA is TGTGCCAGCAGTGAATACTCCAGGGGAAACACCATATATTTT.